This T cell receptor beta chain was retrieved from a study of blood T cell repertoires in COVID-19. Libraries were prepared by immunoSEQ multiplex PCR; TCRdb keeps only in-frame clonotypes and omits some of them. The sample has roughly 50,000 clones, roughly 83% seen once. The clonotype was recovered from a woman aged 55-70 years with acute or convalescent COVID-19. The sequencing input was peripheral blood.

Here the CDR3 DNA reads TGTGCCAGCAGCCAAGCGAGCGGGGCCGACACAGATACGCAGTATTTT. Protein product: CASSQASGADTDTQYF. J is TRBJ2-3 and V is TRBV4-2; 7 nucleotides line up with TRBD2. The CDR3 totals 16 residues. V dropped 1 base and J dropped 2; count of bases not matched to a gene: 6. The V gene's germline CDR1 is LGHNA and CDR2 YNFKEQ.